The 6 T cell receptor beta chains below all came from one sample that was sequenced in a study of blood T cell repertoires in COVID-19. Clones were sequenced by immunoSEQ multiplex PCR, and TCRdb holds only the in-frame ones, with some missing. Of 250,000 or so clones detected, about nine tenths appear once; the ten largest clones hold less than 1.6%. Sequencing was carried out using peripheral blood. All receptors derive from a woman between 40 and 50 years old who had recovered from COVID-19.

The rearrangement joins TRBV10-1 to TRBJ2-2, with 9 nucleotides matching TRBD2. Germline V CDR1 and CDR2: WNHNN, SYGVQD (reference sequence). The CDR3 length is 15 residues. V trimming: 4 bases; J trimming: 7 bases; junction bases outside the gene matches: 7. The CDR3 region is CASSGSGGTDGELFF. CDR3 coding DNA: TGCGCCAGCAGTGGGAGCGGGGGGACCGACGGGGAGCTGTTTTTT.

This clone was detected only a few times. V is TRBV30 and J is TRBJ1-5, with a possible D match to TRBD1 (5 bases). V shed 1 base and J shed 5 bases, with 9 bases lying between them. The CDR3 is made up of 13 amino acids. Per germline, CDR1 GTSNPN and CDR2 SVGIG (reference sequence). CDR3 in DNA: TGTGCCTGGAGTGAGCAGGGTGATCAGCCCCAGCATTTT. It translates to CAWSEQGDQPQHF.

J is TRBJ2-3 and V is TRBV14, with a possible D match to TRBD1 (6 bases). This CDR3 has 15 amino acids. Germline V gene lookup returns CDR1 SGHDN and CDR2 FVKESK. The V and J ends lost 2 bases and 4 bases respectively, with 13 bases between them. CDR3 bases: TGTGCCAGCAGCCAATTGGGGGCCTTGGCAGATACGCAGTATTTT. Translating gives CASSQLGALADTQYF.

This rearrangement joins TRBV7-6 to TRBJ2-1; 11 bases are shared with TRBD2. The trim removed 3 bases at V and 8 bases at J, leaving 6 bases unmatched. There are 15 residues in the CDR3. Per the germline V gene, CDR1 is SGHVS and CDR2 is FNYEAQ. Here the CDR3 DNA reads TGTGCCAGCAGCTTGGTCCTAGCGGGAGGCGATGAGCAGTTCTTC. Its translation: CASSLVLAGGDEQFF.

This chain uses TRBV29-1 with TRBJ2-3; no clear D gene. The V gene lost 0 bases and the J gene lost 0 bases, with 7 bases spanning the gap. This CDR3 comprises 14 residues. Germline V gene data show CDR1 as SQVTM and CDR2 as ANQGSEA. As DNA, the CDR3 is TGCAGCGTTGAAGATCGGTTGAGCACAGATACGCAGTATTTT. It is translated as CSVEDRLSTDTQYF.

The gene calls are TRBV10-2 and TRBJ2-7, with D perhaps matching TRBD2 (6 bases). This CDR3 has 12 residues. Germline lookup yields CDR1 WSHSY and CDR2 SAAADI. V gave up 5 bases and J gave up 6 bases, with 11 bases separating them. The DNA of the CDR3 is TGCGCCAGCAGTCGGAGGGCAGCCGAGCAGTACTTC. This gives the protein CASSRRAAEQYF.